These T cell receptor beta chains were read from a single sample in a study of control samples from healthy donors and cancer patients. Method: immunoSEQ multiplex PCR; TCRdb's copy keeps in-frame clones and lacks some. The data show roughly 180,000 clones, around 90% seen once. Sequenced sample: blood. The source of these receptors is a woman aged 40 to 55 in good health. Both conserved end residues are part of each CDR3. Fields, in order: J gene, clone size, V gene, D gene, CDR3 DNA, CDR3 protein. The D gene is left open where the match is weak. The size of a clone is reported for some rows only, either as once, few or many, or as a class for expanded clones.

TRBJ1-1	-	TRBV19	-	TGTGCCAGTAGTATGGGGAGAAGGACTGAAGCTTTCTTT	CASSMGRRTEAFF
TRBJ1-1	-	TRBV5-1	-	TGCGCCAGCAGCTCTGGGGGGAGCACTGAAGCTTTCTTT	CASSSGGSTEAFF
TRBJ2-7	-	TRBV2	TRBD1	TGTGCCAGCTCTACTCGACAGGGTTACGAGCAGTACTTC	CASSTRQGYEQYF
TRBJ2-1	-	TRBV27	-	TGTGCCAGCAGTTCCCCGGGTCAGGCGTTCTTC	CASSSPGQAFF
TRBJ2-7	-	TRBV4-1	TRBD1	TGCGCCAGCAGCCAAGATGTTGGACAGGGCCGCCACGAGCAGTACTTC	CASSQDVGQGRHEQYF
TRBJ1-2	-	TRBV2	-	TGTGCCAGCAGTGGGGAAGAGAAAGGCTATGGCTACACCTTC	CASSGEEKGYGYTF
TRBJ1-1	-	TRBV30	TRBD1	TGTAGGGTAGTCTCGGGACAGAGTAACACTGAAGCTTTCTTT	CRVVSGQSNTEAFF
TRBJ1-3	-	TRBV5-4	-	TGTGCCAGCTCCCCTGGGGGCTGGCACTCTGGAAACACCATATATTTT	CASSPGGWHSGNTIYF
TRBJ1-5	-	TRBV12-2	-	TGTGCAAGTCGCTTAGAGGGTTTGCAGCCCCAGCATTTT	CASRLEGLQPQHF
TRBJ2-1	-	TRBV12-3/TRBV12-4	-	TGTGCCAGCAGAACGAACAGGGTTAATGAGCAGTTCTTC	CASRTNRVNEQFF
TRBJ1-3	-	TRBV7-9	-	TGTGCCAGCAGCCTACAGGGCTATGGAAACACCATATATTTT	CASSLQGYGNTIYF
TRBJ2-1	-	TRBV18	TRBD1	TGTGCCAGCTCACCACCGGCACAGGGGGCTTTCAATGAGCAGTTCTTC	CASSPPAQGAFNEQFF
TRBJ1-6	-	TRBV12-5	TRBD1	TGTGCTAGTGGTTCCGGGACAGGGAGGAATTCACCCCTCCACTTT	CASGSGTGRNSPLHF
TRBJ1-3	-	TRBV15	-	TGTGCCACCAGCAGAGAGCGGTTCTCTGGAAACACCATATATTTT	CATSRERFSGNTIYF
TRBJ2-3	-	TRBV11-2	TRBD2	TGTGCCAGCAGCGGGCGAGCGGGGGGTGGCACAGATACGCAGTATTTT	CASSGRAGGGTDTQYF
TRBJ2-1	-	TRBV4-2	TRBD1	TGTGCCAGCAGCCACAACGACAGGGGTGGCGATGAGCAGTTCTTC	CASSHNDRGGDEQFF
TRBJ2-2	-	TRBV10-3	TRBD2	TGTGCCATCAGTGCAAGGACTAGCGGGGGGGTGAACACCGGGGAGCTGTTTTTT	CAISARTSGGVNTGELFF
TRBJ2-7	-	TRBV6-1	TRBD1	TGTGCCAGCAGTGAGACAGGGGGCGCGGGGCAGTACTTC	CASSETGGAGQYF
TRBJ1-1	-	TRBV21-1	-	TGTGCCAGCAGCAGTCGCCGGAGGGGATCGAACACTGAAGCTTTCTTT	CASSSRRRGSNTEAFF
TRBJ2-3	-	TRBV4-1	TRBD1	TGCGCCAGCAGCCAGGGGGGGACAGGGAAGGATACGCAGTATTTT	CASSQGGTGKDTQYF
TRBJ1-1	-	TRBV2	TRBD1	TGTGCCAGCAGCCCGGGACAGAATCCCCTTATCGAAGCTTTCTTT	CASSPGQNPLIEAFF
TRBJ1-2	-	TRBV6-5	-	TGTGCCAGCAGCCCGGCGGGGCGGCGGGGCTACACCTTC	CASSPAGRRGYTF
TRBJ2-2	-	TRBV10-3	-	TGTGCCATCAGTACTCAGGGTACCGGGGAGCTGTTTTTT	CAISTQGTGELFF
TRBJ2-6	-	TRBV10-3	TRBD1	TGTGCCATCAGTGAGGCCGGGACAGGCGTCTCTGGGGCCAACGTCCTGACTTTC	CAISEAGTGVSGANVLTF
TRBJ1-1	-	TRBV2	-	TGTGCCAGCAGTGAAGGGCCCCCGGGGGGGGGAAACACTGAAGCTTTCTTT	CASSEGPPGGGNTEAFF
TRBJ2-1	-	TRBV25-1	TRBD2	TGTGCCAGCAGTGATAAGGCGGGGGGGAAGTACAATGAGCAGTTCTTC	CASSDKAGGKYNEQFF
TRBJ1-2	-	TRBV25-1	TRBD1	TGTGCCAGCAGTGAATTCGGACAGGAGAACCGCTACACCTTC	CASSEFGQENRYTF
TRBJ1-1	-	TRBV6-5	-	TGTGCCAGCAGTTACTCGAGTCTGCATGAAGCTTTCTTT	CASSYSSLHEAFF
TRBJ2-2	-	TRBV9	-	TGTGCCAGCAGCCCCGGGCCGAACACCGGGGAGCTGTTTTTT	CASSPGPNTGELFF
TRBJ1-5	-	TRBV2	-	TGTGCCAGCACTGTAGGGGGTCGTCAGCCCCAGCATTTT	CASTVGGRQPQHF
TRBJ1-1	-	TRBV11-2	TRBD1	TGTGCCAGCAGCTCGACAGGGATGAACACTGAAGCTTTCTTT	CASSSTGMNTEAFF
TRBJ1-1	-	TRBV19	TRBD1	TGTGCCAGTAGTATTAGGCCGGACAGGGGGGGACAAAAAGGAGCTTTCTTT	CASSIRPDRGGQKGAFF
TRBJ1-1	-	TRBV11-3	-	TGTGCCAGCAGCCTTGGGCCTGGCACTGAAGCTTTCTTT	CASSLGPGTEAFF
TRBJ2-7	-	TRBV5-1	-	TGCGCCAGCAGCCAGGACACCCCTACCCGCCACGAGCAGTACTTC	CASSQDTPTRHEQYF
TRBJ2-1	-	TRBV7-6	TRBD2	TGTGCCAGCAGCTTTAGCGGGGGGGCTTTCAATGAGCAGTTCTTC	CASSFSGGAFNEQFF
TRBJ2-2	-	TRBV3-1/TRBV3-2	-	TGTGCCAGCAGCCAAATGTTAACCGGGGAGCTGTTTTTT	CASSQMLTGELFF
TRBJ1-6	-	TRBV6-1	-	TGTGCCAGCAGTGAAGGTGGGTCGGATTTATCCTATAATTCACCCCTCCACTTT	CASSEGGSDLSYNSPLHF
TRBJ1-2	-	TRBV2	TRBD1	TGTGCCAGCAGTGTCCCGAGGACAGGGAAGGGCTATGGCTACACCTTC	CASSVPRTGKGYGYTF
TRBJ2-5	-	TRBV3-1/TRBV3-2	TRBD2	TGTGCCAGCAGCCTAGGGACTAGCGGGGCCCAGTACTTC	CASSLGTSGAQYF
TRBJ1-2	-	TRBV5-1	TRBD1	TGCGCCAGCAGCTTGGGACAGGGGGCTGGTGGCTACACCTTC	CASSLGQGAGGYTF
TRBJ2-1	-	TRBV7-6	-	TGTGCCAGCAGCTTAGGCTCCCAGGGCACCTACAATGAGCAGTTCTTC	CASSLGSQGTYNEQFF
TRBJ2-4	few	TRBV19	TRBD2	TGTGCCAGTAGTGGCCCGGGACTAGCAAACATTCAGTACTTC	CASSGPGLANIQYF
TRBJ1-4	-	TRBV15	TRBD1	TGTGCCACCAGCAGAGATGGACAGGGGGCTGAAAAACTGTTTTTT	CATSRDGQGAEKLFF
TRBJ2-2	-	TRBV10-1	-	TGCGCCAGCAGTCCTCGACCCTCCGGCGGGGAGCTGTTTTTT	CASSPRPSGGELFF
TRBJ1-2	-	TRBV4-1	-	TGCGCCAGCAGCCAAGGAACAGGAGATAACTATGGCTACACCTTC	CASSQGTGDNYGYTF
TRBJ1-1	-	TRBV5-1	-	TGCGCCAGCAGCTCGGATGCAGGAATGAGCACTGAAGCTTTCTTT	CASSSDAGMSTEAFF
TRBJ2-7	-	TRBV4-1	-	TGCGCCAGCAGCCAAGTCAATCGAGACTACGAGCAGTACTTC	CASSQVNRDYEQYF
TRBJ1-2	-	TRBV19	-	TGTGCCAGTAGTATCAGGCAGGGAGATGGCTACACCTTC	CASSIRQGDGYTF